The 5 T cell receptor beta chains given below trace back to one sample, sequenced in a study of prognosis after radiotherapy for stage I lung cancer. Starting from genomic DNA, TCR beta CDR3 was amplified through two-round multiplex PCR. During first-round PCR, primers specific to each TRBV and TRBJ gene were used. TCRdb analysed the multiplex PCR reads with MiXCR anew, one entry per CDR3 protein. The sample has about 32,000 distinct CDR3 sequences, about 42% seen once. Sequences were derived from PBMCs, sampled before or after stereotactic body radiation therapy (not recorded which). The receptors derive from a donor older than 45 with non-small cell lung cancer.

This chain uses TRBV6-2 or TRBV6-3 with TRBJ1-2; D gene ambiguous. Germline CDR1 and CDR2: MNHEY and SVGEGT. Trimming took 0 bases from V and 7 from J, leaving 12 bases between them. CDR3 length equals 14 residues. The CDR3 protein is CASSYSKGTCGYTF. CDR3 nucleotide sequence: TGTGCCAGCAGTTACTCCAAGGGAACCTGTGGCTACACCTTC.

This chain joins TRBV20-1 and TRBJ2-5; 8 nucleotides agree with TRBD1. Unmatched junction bases numbered 14, after V lost 7 bases and J lost 1 base. Germline loops: CDR1 DFQATT, CDR2 SNEGSKA (reference sequence). The CDR3 length is 16 residues. CDR3 nucleotide sequence: TGCAGTGTCCGCCCCTCAGGACAGGGTGGCCAAGAGACCCAGTACTTC. Translating gives CSVRPSGQGGQETQYF.

This clonotype was seen repeatedly, ten times or more. The chain uses TRBV7-9 and TRBJ2-2; 7 bases are shared with TRBD1. The CDR3 length is 15 residues. Trimming cost V 5 bases and J 6 bases; bases outside gene matches: 9. The germline V gene encodes CDR1 SEHNR and CDR2 FQNEAQ (reference sequence). The CDR3 DNA reads TGTGCCAGCAGCCCAGACAGGGTGTGGGCCGGGGAGCTGTTTTTT. Protein product: CASSPDRVWAGELFF.

This clonotype showed up many times. This chain uses TRBV28 with TRBJ1-5; D unresolved. This CDR3 spans 15 amino acids. The germline V gene encodes CDR1 MDHEN and CDR2 SYDVKM. V dropped 3 bases and J dropped 0 bases, with 9 bases sitting between them. The CDR3 region has the DNA TGTGCCAGCAGTTTTAGGTCCCCTAGCAATCAGCCCCAGCATTTT. It translates to CASSFRSPSNQPQHF.

This clonotype was detected many times. The chain employs TRBV12-3 or TRBV12-4 and TRBJ2-7; the D gene is possibly TRBD1 (5 bases). Trimming left V 4 bases short and J 4 bases short, with 14 bases between. CDR3 size: 14 residues. The CDR3 bases are TGTGCCAGCAGTTCACTCCCGACAGTTTACGAGCAGTACTTC. Translation: CASSSLPTVYEQYF.